The entry that follows covers one T cell receptor (beta chain) sequence. This sample was included in a study of naive and memory T cell subsets. CDR3 size: 13 residues. CDR1 KGHSH and CDR2 LQKENI come from the germline V gene. V was trimmed by 2 bases and J by 5 bases, leaving 10 bases between them. Two oligonucleotides, mixed equimolar, formed the beta constant-region primer covering TRBC1 and TRBC2. Four rounds of PCR amplified the ligated cDNA using nested alpha and beta constant-region primers plus SP2. TCRdb used MiXCR to reprocess the UMI-ligation and nested PCR reads, holding one entry per CDR3 protein. The sample includes about 17,000 distinct CDR3 sequences, roughly 8.4% of them seen just once.

Source material: central memory CD8+ T cells from blood. The gene calls are TRBV18 and TRBJ2-7; a weak D match, TRBD1 (6 bases). The receptor was isolated from a human donor in good health. CDR3 bases: TGTGCCAGCTCACCATGGGACATCCACGAGCAGTACTTC. This translates into CASSPWDIHEQYF.